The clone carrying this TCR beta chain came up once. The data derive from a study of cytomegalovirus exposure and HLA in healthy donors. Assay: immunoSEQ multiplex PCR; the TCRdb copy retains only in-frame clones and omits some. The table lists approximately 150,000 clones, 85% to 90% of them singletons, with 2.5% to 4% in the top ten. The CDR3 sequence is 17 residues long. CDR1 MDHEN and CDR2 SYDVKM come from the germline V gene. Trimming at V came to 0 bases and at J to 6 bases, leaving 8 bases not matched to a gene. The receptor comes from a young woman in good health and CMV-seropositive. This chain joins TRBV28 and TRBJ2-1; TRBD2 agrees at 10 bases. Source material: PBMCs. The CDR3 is CASSLWVSGRASNEQFF. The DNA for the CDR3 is TGTGCCAGCAGTTTATGGGTGAGCGGGAGGGCGTCCAATGAGCAGTTCTTC. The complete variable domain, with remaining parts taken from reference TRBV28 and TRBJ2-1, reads DVKVTQSSRYLVKRTGEKVFLECVQDMDHENMFWYRQDPGLGLRLIYFSYDVKMKEKGDIPEGYSVSREKKERFSLILESASTNQTSMYLCASSLWVSGRASNEQFFGPGTRLTVL.